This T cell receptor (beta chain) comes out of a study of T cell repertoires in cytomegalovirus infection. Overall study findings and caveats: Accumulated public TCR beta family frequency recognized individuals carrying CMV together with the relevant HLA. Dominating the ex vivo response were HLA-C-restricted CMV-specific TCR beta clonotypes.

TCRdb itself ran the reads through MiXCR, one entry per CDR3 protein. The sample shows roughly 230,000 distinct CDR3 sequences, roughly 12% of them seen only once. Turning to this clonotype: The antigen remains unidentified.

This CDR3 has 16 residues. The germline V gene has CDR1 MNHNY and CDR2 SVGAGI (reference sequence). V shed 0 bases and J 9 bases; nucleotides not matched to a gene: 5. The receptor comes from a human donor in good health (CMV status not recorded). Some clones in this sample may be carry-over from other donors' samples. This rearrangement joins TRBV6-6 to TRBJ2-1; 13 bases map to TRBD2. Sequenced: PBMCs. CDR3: CASSYSITSGRGEQFF. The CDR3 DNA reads TGTGCCAGCAGTTACTCGATAACTAGCGGGAGGGGTGAGCAGTTCTTC.